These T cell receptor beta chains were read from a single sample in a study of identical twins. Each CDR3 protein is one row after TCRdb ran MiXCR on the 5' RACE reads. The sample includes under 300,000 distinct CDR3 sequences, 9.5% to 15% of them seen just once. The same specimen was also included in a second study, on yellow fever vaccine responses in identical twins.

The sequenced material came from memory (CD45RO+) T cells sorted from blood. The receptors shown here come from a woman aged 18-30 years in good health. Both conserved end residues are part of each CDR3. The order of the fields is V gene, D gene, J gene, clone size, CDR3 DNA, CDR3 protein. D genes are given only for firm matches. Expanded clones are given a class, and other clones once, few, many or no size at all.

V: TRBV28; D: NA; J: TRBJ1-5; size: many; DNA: TGTGCCAGCAGTTTAGAGGGCAGGGGTCGTCAGCCCCAGCATTTT; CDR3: CASSLEGRGRQPQHF
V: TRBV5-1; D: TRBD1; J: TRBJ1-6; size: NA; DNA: TGCGCCAGCAGCTCGAGTGGACAGGGGGCTAATTCACCCCTCCACTTT; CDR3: CASSSSGQGANSPLHF
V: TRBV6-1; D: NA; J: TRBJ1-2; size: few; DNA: TGTGCCAGCACTCCCATTGTTGGTCCGAACTATGGCTACACCTTC; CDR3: CASTPIVGPNYGYTF
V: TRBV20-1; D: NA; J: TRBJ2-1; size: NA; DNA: TGCAGTGCTAGAGGGGGTTGGGGGAGCTCCTACAATGAGCAGTTCTTC; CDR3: CSARGGWGSSYNEQFF
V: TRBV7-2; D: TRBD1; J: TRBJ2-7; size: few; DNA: TGTGCCAGCAGCCACGGGACAGGCTACTCCACCGCCTACGAGCAGTACTTC; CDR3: CASSHGTGYSTAYEQYF
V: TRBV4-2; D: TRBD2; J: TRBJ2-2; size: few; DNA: TGTGCCAGCAGCCAAGAAAGATCTGGAGCGGGAGGCCGGGGAACCGGGGAGCTGTTTTTT; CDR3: CASSQERSGAGGRGTGELFF
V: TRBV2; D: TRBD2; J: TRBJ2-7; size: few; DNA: TGTGCCACCCCCTCCGGGCGGGAGTCCTCCTACGAGCAGTACTTC; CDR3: CATPSGRESSYEQYF
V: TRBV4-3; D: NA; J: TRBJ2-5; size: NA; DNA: TGCGCCAGCAGCCCAGGGGTCGGGGGAGAGACCCAGTACTTC; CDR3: CASSPGVGGETQYF
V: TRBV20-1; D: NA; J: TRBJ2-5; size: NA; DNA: TGCAGTGCAAAGTCAGGGGGGGGCCTGGTAGAGACCCAGTACTTC; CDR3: CSAKSGGGLVETQYF
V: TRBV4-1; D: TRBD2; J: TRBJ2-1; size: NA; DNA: TGCGCCAGCAGCCTCCTCTCGGGCCTCAGCGGGGCCTACAATGAGCAGTTCTTC; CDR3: CASSLLSGLSGAYNEQFF
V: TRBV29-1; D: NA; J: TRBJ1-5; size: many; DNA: TGCAGCGGCCGACAGGTGTGGGGCTATAGCAATCAGCCCCAGCATTTT; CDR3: CSGRQVWGYSNQPQHF
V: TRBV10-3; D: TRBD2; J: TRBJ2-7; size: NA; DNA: TGTGCCATCAATAGCGGGGGGCGCGAGCAGTACTTC; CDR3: CAINSGGREQYF
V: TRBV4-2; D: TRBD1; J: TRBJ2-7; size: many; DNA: TGTGCCAGCAGCGCAGGACAGGGGGCTTACGAGCAGTACTTC; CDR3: CASSAGQGAYEQYF
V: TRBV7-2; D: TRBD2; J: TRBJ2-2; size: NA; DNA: TGTGCCAGCAGCTTAGGGGAGGGCGTCGGGGAGCTGTTTTTT; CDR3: CASSLGEGVGELFF
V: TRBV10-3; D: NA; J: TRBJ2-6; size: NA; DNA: TGTGCCATCAGTGAAGGGTACTCTGGGGCCAACGTCCTGACTTTC; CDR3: CAISEGYSGANVLTF
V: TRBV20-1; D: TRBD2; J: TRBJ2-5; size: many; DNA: TGCAGTGCTGTCCGACTAGCGGGAGGAGAGACCCAGTACTTC; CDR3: CSAVRLAGGETQYF
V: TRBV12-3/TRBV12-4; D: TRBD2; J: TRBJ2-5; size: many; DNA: TGTGCCAGCAGTTCTCGGGTACCTGGACTAGCGGGAGGTGAGACCCAGTACTTC; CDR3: CASSSRVPGLAGGETQYF
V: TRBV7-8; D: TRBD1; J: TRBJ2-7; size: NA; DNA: TGTGCCAGCAGCTTAGCCGGACAGGGGAGCGAGCAGTACTTC; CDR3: CASSLAGQGSEQYF
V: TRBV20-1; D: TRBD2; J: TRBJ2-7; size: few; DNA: TGCAGTGCTCGCAGAGCGGGGAGCTCCTACGAGCAGTACTTC; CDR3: CSARRAGSSYEQYF
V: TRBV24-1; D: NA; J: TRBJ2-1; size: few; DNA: TGTGCCACCAGCTCTGCCTCAGCTGGCTACAATGAGCAGTTCTTC; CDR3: CATSSASAGYNEQFF
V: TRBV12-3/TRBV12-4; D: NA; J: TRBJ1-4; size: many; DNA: TGTGCCAGCACCCCCCCCGGCCCAGAAGGCGGTGAAAAACTGTTTTTT; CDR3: CASTPPGPEGGEKLFF
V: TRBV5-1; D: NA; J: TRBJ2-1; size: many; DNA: TGCGCCAGCAGCTACTCAAAAACGAGCTCCTACAATGAGCAGTTCTTC; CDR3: CASSYSKTSSYNEQFF
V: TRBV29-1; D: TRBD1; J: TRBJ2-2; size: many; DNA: TGCAGCGTTCAGGTTACAGGGGCCGGGGAGCTGTTTTTT; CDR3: CSVQVTGAGELFF
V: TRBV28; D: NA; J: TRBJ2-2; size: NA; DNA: TGTGCCAGCCGGTACCCACACACCGGGGAGCTGTTTTTT; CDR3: CASRYPHTGELFF
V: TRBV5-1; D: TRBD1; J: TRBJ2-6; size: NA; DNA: TGCGCCAGCAGCTTGTACGGGACAGGGAACTCTGGGGCCAACGTCCTGACTTTC; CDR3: CASSLYGTGNSGANVLTF
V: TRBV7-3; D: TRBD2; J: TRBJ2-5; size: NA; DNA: TGTGCCAGCAGCCCGAACCCGGGACTAGCGGGCAAAGAGACCCAGTACTTC; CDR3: CASSPNPGLAGKETQYF
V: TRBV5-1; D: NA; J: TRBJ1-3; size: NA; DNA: TGCGCCAGCAGCCCAGCTATCTCTGGAAACACCATATATTTT; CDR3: CASSPAISGNTIYF
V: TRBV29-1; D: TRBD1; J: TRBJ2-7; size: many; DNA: TGCAGCGTAAGGACAGGGCCCCACGAGCAGTACTTC; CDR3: CSVRTGPHEQYF
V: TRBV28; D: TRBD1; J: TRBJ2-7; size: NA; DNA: TGTGCCAGCAGTTTGCGTCAAGGGGGGACAGGGGACTTGGGGCGCTACGAGCAGTACTTC; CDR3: CASSLRQGGTGDLGRYEQYF
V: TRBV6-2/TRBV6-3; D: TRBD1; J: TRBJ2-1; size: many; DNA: TGTGCCAGCAACCGTCAGGGGGCCAATGAGCAGTTCTTC; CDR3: CASNRQGANEQFF
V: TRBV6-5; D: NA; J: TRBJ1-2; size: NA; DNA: TGTGCCAGCAGTTACTCGATCGGCTGGGGTGGCTACACCTTC; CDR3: CASSYSIGWGGYTF
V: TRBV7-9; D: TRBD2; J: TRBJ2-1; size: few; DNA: TGTGCCAGCAGCTTACGCGGGAGGGCCTCTGGTAGCGATGAGCAGTTCTTC; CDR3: CASSLRGRASGSDEQFF
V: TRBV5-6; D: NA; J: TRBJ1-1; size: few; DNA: TGTGCCAGCAGCTCCCCCGGGGGGGTTGGTTTCGGCACTGAAGCTTTCTTT; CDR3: CASSSPGGVGFGTEAFF
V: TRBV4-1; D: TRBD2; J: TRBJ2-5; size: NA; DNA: TGCGCCGGCAGCCAATACGGGACTAGCGGCCAAGAGACCCAGTACTTC; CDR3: CAGSQYGTSGQETQYF
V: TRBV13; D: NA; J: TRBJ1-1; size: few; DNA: TGTGCCAGCAGCGGACAAAGGGTGCTGGGGAACACTGAAGCTTTCTTT; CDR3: CASSGQRVLGNTEAFF
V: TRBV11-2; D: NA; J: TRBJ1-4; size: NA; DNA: TGTGCCAGCAGCTTATTCCCCCTTCGGGGACACATGCTACCTGAGGATGAAAAACTGTTTTTT; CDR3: CASSLFPLRGHMLPEDEKLFF
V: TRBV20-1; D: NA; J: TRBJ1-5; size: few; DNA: TGCAGTGCTAGAGAGCAGGGTACTAGCAATCAGCCCCAGCATTTT; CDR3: CSAREQGTSNQPQHF
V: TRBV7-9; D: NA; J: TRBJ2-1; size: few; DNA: TGTGCCAGCAGCTCCCATCCAGACAATGAGCAGTTCTTC; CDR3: CASSSHPDNEQFF
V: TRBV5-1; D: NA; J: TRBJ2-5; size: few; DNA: TGCGCCAGCAGCTTGGTGAAGGGAACCCAAGAGACCCAGTACTTC; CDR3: CASSLVKGTQETQYF
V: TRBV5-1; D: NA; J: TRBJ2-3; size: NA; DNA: TGCGCCAGCAGCTTGGCTCGAACAGATACGCAGTATTTT; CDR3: CASSLARTDTQYF